Below are 15 T cell receptor beta chains sequenced from a single sample in a study of graft-versus-host responses after intestinal transplantation. Only in-frame clones appear in the TCRdb table, and some are missing; sequencing was by immunoSEQ multiplex PCR. The sample carries about 90,000 clones, approximately 92% recorded once. For these receptors, no antigen is known. This specimen consisted of unstimulated CD4+ T cells sorted from spleen or lymph node cells, obtained before intestinal transplant. The receptors derive from a human donor who received an intestinal transplant.

The chain carries TRBV5-8 and TRBJ2-7, with 7 bases identical to TRBD1. The CDR3 runs to 14 residues. Germline trimming cut 4 bases from V and 2 bases from J; bases unmatched to any gene: 6. The germline gives CDR1 SGHTS, CDR2 YDEGEE. CDR3 nucleotides: TGTGCCAGCAGCCCCTCGGGACAGACCTACGAGCAGTACTTC. Translation: CASSPSGQTYEQYF. Based on the CDR3 plus reference TRBV5-8 and TRBJ2-7, the full variable domain is EAGVTQSPTHLIKTRGQQATLRCSPISGHTSVYWYQQALGLGLQFLLWYDEGEERNRGNFPPRFSGRQFPNYSSELNVNALELEDSALYLCASSPSGQTYEQYFGPGTRLTVT.

The V call is TRBV14, the J call TRBJ1-6; D is unclear. V dropped 1 base and J dropped 4 bases, with 17 bases sitting between them. The V gene's germline CDR1 is SGHDN and CDR2 FVKESK. The CDR3 is 18 amino acids. CDR3 loop: CASSQAERASLYNSPLHF. The DNA of the CDR3 is TGTGCCAGCAGCCAAGCGGAGCGGGCCAGCCTTTATAATTCACCCCTCCACTTT.

The chain combines TRBV9 with TRBJ1-4, with D perhaps TRBD1 (6 bases). The V gene lost 3 bases and the J gene lost 0 bases, with 9 bases spanning the gap. Germline CDR1 SGDLS, CDR2 YYNGEE. The CDR3 spans 15 residues. CDR3 coding DNA: TGTGCCAGCAGCGCGTCAGGGGCAACTAATGAAAAACTGTTTTTT. It specifies CASSASGATNEKLFF.

The chain employs TRBV7-9 and TRBJ2-3; 7 bases line up with TRBD1. The germline gives CDR1 SEHNR, CDR2 FQNEAQ (reference sequence). This CDR3 contains 14 residues. With 6 bases clipped from V and 2 bases from J, the junction kept 5 bases outside the gene matches. The CDR3 DNA is TGTGCCAGCAGACGGGACAGACTCACAGATACGCAGTATTTT. Translating gives CASRRDRLTDTQYF.

This rearrangement joins TRBV7-9 to TRBJ1-2; D remains ambiguous. The CDR3 spans 12 residues. V gave up 1 base and J gave up 6 bases, with 6 bases separating them. The germline V gene encodes CDR1 SEHNR and CDR2 FQNEAQ (reference sequence). In nucleotides, the CDR3 is TGTGCCAGCAGCTTAGAAGGACATGGCTACACCTTC. It specifies CASSLEGHGYTF.

The chain links TRBV19 to TRBJ1-2, with TRBD1 identical over 10 bases. Germline CDR1 is LNHDA and CDR2 is SQIVND (reference sequence). J gave up 13 bases and V 6 bases, and 17 bases lay outside the gene matches. The CDR3 runs to 15 residues. Here the CDR3 DNA reads TGTGCCAGTAGGGATTCCGGGACAGGGGCCCTCGGGGGCACCTTC. As protein: CASRDSGTGALGGTF.

The genes are TRBV4-3 and TRBJ2-7; D ambiguous. The V gene's germline CDR1 is LGHNA and CDR2 YSLEER. Trimming took off 1 base at V and 2 bases at J, with 9 bases between the two ends. CDR3 length: 14 residues. CDR3 DNA sequence: TGCGCCAGCAGCCAAGGTAGTCAGGCCTACGAGCAGTACTTC. Protein: CASSQGSQAYEQYF.

This clone was seen only once. The CDR3 protein is CASSEKAPGDSYEQYF. CDR3 coding DNA: TGTGCCAGCAGTGAAAAGGCTCCAGGGGATTCGTACGAGCAGTACTTC. The chain carries TRBV6-1 and TRBJ2-7; maybe TRBD1 (6 bases). CDR1 MNHNS and CDR2 SASEGT come from the germline V gene. Trimming removed 2 bases at V and 4 bases at J, with 18 bases between. CDR3 length equals 16 residues.

This chain joins TRBV19 and TRBJ2-2, with D tentatively TRBD1 or TRBD2 (5 bases each). The germline V gene has CDR1 LNHDA and CDR2 SQIVND (reference sequence). V lost 5 bases to trimming and J lost 0 bases, with 7 bases between them. The CDR3 spans 14 residues. The DNA for the CDR3 is TGTGCCAGTAGTTCGGGACCGAACACCGGGGAGCTGTTTTTT. Encoded protein: CASSSGPNTGELFF.

This chain joins TRBV11-2 and TRBJ2-5, with D uncertain. The length of the CDR3 is 13 residues. V lost 0 bases to trimming and J lost 5 bases, with 7 bases between them. The germline CDR1 and CDR2 sequences are SGHAT and FQNNGV. This CDR3 is CASSLDLWETQYF. The CDR3 DNA reads TGTGCCAGCAGCTTAGATCTTTGGGAGACCCAGTACTTC.

This clone was seen a few times. The chain has TRBV27 and TRBJ2-3; D possibly uses TRBD1 or TRBD2 (5 bases each). The CDR3 spans 14 residues. Per germline, CDR1 MNHEY and CDR2 SMNVEV (reference sequence). The V end lost 6 bases, the J end lost 0 bases, and 10 bases lay between the germline ends. The CDR3 bases are TGTGCCAGCAGGCATGAGGGGAGCACAGATACGCAGTATTTT. Protein sequence: CASRHEGSTDTQYF.

This rearrangement joins TRBV11-2 to TRBJ2-7, with D tentatively TRBD2 (5 bases). V lost 3 bases and J 3 bases, leaving 12 bases between the germline ends. CDR3 size: 14 residues. Germline V gives CDR1 SGHAT, CDR2 FQNNGV. DNA for the CDR3: TGTGCCAGCAGCTTTCTCGGGAATGGCTACGAGCAGTACTTC. The encoded protein is CASSFLGNGYEQYF.

This chain joins TRBV28 and TRBJ2-5; a weak D match, TRBD1 (6 bases). The CDR3 is made up of 17 amino acids. CDR1 and CDR2 from the germline V gene are MDHEN and SYDVKM. Trimming removed 1 base at V and 4 bases at J, with 19 bases between. The CDR3 protein is CASSLSIGVGRGETQYF. CDR3 nucleotides: TGTGCCAGCAGTTTATCCATTGGGGTCGGCAGGGGAGAGACCCAGTACTTC.

The V call is TRBV10-1, the J call TRBJ2-5; D unresolved. CDR3 length: 13 residues. Germline V gene lookup returns CDR1 WNHNN and CDR2 SYGVQD (reference sequence). Trimming removed 3 bases from V and 1 base from J, with 6 bases in between. For the CDR3, the DNA is TGCGCCAGCAGTGAAGAACTCCAAGAGACCCAGTACTTC. This sequence encodes CASSEELQETQYF.

The V call is TRBV29-1, the J call TRBJ2-7; 8 bases align to TRBD1. Per germline, CDR1 SQVTM and CDR2 ANQGSEA. The CDR3 has 16 amino acids. V was pared by 4 bases and J by 3 bases, with 14 bases of the junction left unmatched. CDR3 residues: CSVAPSPGGARYEQYF. Here the CDR3 DNA reads TGCAGCGTTGCCCCATCGCCAGGGGGCGCACGCTACGAGCAGTACTTC.